A single sample gave rise to the 20 T cell receptor beta chains below, sequenced in a study of cytomegalovirus exposure and HLA in healthy donors. Clones were read by immunoSEQ multiplex PCR, and TCRdb kept only the in-frame ones, dropping some. The data show approximately 71,000 clones, 90% to 95% seen once. The sample consisted of PBMCs. The source is a man aged 18-30 years in good health and CMV-seronegative.

V usage is TRBV27 and J usage is TRBJ2-7; maybe TRBD2 (5 bases). Per the germline V gene, CDR1 is MNHEY and CDR2 is SMNVEV (reference sequence). The CDR3 is made up of 17 amino acids. The V gene lost 5 bases and the J gene lost 4 bases, with 24 bases spanning the gap. The CDR3 loop is CASSPQREPLTFYEQYF. Here the CDR3 DNA reads TGTGCCAGCAGTCCCCAGAGGGAGCCCCTTACCTTTTACGAGCAGTACTTC.

The CDR3 is CASSDGTGPYNEQFF. CDR3 bases: TGTGCCAGCAGTGACGGGACAGGGCCCTACAATGAGCAGTTCTTC. This chain links TRBV6-4 with TRBJ2-1; TRBD1 matches 9 bases. The CDR3 has 15 amino acids. The germline gives CDR1 MRHNA, CDR2 SNTAGT. V gave up 2 bases and J gave up 2 bases; unmatched junction bases: 1.

The chain employs TRBV7-9 and TRBJ1-2; 7 bases line up with TRBD1. This CDR3 region has 13 residues. The V gene's germline CDR1 is SEHNR and CDR2 FQNEAQ (reference sequence). V was pared by 3 bases and J by 8 bases, with 6 bases of the junction left unmatched. The CDR3 coding sequence is TGTGCCAGCAGCTTGACAGGGTTAGGGGGCTACACCTTC. This sequence encodes CASSLTGLGGYTF.

This clone occurred once. V usage is TRBV19 and J usage is TRBJ2-7, with D perhaps TRBD2 (6 bases). Per the germline V gene, CDR1 is LNHDA and CDR2 is SQIVND (reference sequence). The CDR3 sequence is 12 residues long. V dropped 4 bases and J dropped 6 bases, with 10 bases sitting between them. CDR3 amino acids: CASSTGTLEQYF. Here the CDR3 DNA reads TGTGCCAGTAGTACAGGGACTCTCGAGCAGTACTTC.

V and J are TRBV19 and TRBJ1-5; 7 bases match TRBD1. Unmatched junction bases numbered 8, after V lost 6 bases and J lost 3 bases. Germline CDR1 is LNHDA and CDR2 is SQIVND (reference sequence). The CDR3 spans 15 residues. The CDR3 protein is CASSPLGTANQPQHF. In DNA form, the CDR3 reads TGTGCCAGTAGCCCCTTAGGGACAGCCAATCAGCCCCAGCATTTT.

The rearrangement links TRBV5-8 to TRBJ2-3, with TRBD1 as a possible D gene (5 bases). The germline V gene has CDR1 SGHTS and CDR2 YDEGEE. This CDR3 has 11 amino acids. The V end lost 4 bases, the J end lost 8 bases, and 8 bases lay between the germline ends. The CDR3 sequence: CASSLRGTQYF. The CDR3, as DNA: TGTGCCAGCAGCCTTAGGGGTACGCAGTATTTT. The whole variable domain, filled in from reference TRBV5-8 and TRBJ2-3, reads EAGVTQSPTHLIKTRGQQATLRCSPISGHTSVYWYQQALGLGLQFLLWYDEGEERNRGNFPPRFSGRQFPNYSSELNVNALELEDSALYLCASSLRGTQYFGPGTRLTVL.

The genes are TRBV30 and TRBJ1-2; TRBD1 matches at 7 bases. This CDR3 spans 11 amino acids. Per the germline V gene, CDR1 is GTSNPN and CDR2 is SVGIG (reference sequence). Losses at the gene ends were 4 bases for V and 4 bases for J; bases not matched to a gene: 0. The CDR3 sequence: CAWNRGYGYTF. For the CDR3, the DNA is TGTGCCTGGAACAGGGGCTATGGCTACACCTTC.

In this sample, this clone turned up a few times. The rearrangement uses TRBV5-1 and TRBJ1-2; D unclear. The CDR3 covers 13 residues. Germline V CDR1 and CDR2: SGHRS, YFSETQ. V was pared by 2 bases and J by 5 bases, with 10 bases between. Here the CDR3 DNA reads TGCGCCAGCAGCTTAATCCCCCAATATGGCTACACCTTC. It specifies CASSLIPQYGYTF.

Only one count was recorded for this clone. V is TRBV28 and J is TRBJ1-2, with 11 bases fitting TRBD1. Germline CDR1 MDHEN, CDR2 SYDVKM. This CDR3 is built from 13 residues. Trimming took 8 bases from V and 3 from J; bases not matched to a gene: 2. CDR3 protein: CASWDRGDYGYTF. The CDR3 DNA reads TGTGCCAGCTGGGACAGGGGGGACTATGGCTACACCTTC.

The chain links TRBV28 to TRBJ2-7, with TRBD1 matching 8 bases. Trimming cost V 4 bases and J 4 bases; bases outside gene matches: 21. Germline V gene lookup returns CDR1 MDHEN and CDR2 SYDVKM. The CDR3 covers 19 residues. In DNA, the CDR3 is TGTGCCAGCAGTTCTCTATCGGTACCTCGACAGGGGAAGGGTTACGAGCAGTACTTC. It encodes CASSSLSVPRQGKGYEQYF.

V usage is TRBV7-9 and J usage is TRBJ1-1, with D possibly TRBD1 on 5 matching bases. Germline CDR1 reads SEHNR; CDR2 reads FQNEAQ (reference sequence). The V and J ends lost 5 bases and 1 base respectively, with 17 bases between them. The CDR3 spans 16 residues. The CDR3 loop reads CASSPTWGGANTEAFF. DNA of the CDR3: TGTGCCAGCAGCCCTACTTGGGGAGGGGCGAACACTGAAGCTTTCTTT.

V gene TRBV18 combines with J gene TRBJ2-1, with 11 bases fitting TRBD2. Per germline, CDR1 KGHSH and CDR2 LQKENI. Germline trimming cut 2 bases from V and 4 bases from J; bases unmatched to any gene: 4. The CDR3 extends over 16 amino acids. CDR3 nucleotide sequence: TGTGCCAGCTCACCATCGAGGACTAGCGGGTACAATGAGCAGTTCTTC. It specifies CASSPSRTSGYNEQFF.

The rearrangement joins TRBV5-4 to TRBJ2-1; 11 nucleotides match TRBD2. The CDR3 has 16 residues. CDR1 SGHNT and CDR2 YYREEE come from the germline V gene (reference sequence). Unmatched junction bases numbered 4, after V lost 2 bases and J lost 3 bases. The CDR3, as DNA: TGTGCCAGCAGCTTCCTAGCGGGAGGAAACTACAATGAGCAGTTCTTC. Residues: CASSFLAGGNYNEQFF.

This clone has more than one count but fewer than ten. J is TRBJ2-6 and V is TRBV28, with TRBD2 as a possible D gene (6 bases). Germline V CDR1 and CDR2: MDHEN, SYDVKM. The V gene lost 6 bases and the J gene lost 2 bases, with 23 bases spanning the gap. The CDR3 loop spans 19 amino acids. CDR3 amino acids: CASSRISAIPSAGANVLTF. The DNA for the CDR3 is TGTGCCAGCAGCCGGATCTCTGCAATACCTAGCGCTGGGGCCAACGTCCTGACTTTC.

This sequence joins TRBV30 and TRBJ1-1; tentative D call: TRBD1 (6 bases). The length of the CDR3 is 14 residues. Trimming removed 4 bases from V and 3 bases from J, with 15 bases in between. Germline V gene data show CDR1 as GTSNPN and CDR2 as SVGIG (reference sequence). The CDR3 region is CAWTRQAFYTEAFF. Here the CDR3 DNA reads TGTGCCTGGACTCGACAGGCATTTTACACTGAAGCTTTCTTT.

This chain uses TRBV9 with TRBJ2-1; tentatively, D is TRBD2 (5 bases). CDR1 and CDR2 (germline): SGDLS, YYNGEE. The V end lost 2 bases, the J end lost 8 bases, and 14 bases lay between the germline ends. The CDR3 is 14 amino acids. The CDR3 nucleotides are TGTGCCAGCAGCGTGGACTGGGAAGCGGATGAGCAGTTCTTC. Translated: CASSVDWEADEQFF.

This clone was seen only once. V is TRBV5-8 and J is TRBJ1-2, with D hard to call. V lost 0 bases to trimming and J lost 8 bases, with 8 bases between them. The length of the CDR3 is 12 residues. Germline lookup yields CDR1 SGHTS and CDR2 YDEGEE. The CDR3 bases are TGTGCCAGCAGCTTGGTTGGGCCCGGCTACACCTTC. Translation gives CASSLVGPGYTF.

The rearrangement uses TRBV9 and TRBJ2-7; D possibly corresponds to TRBD1 (6 bases). CDR3 length: 16 amino acids. The germline V gene has CDR1 SGDLS and CDR2 YYNGEE. Trimming removed 4 bases from V and 5 bases from J, with 22 bases in between. CDR3 in amino acids: CASSPQLQGVGHEQYF. CDR3 nucleotides: TGTGCCAGCAGCCCTCAATTACAGGGTGTGGGCCACGAGCAGTACTTC.

The chain links TRBV25-1 to TRBJ1-2; 7 bases fit TRBD1. Germline V gives CDR1 MGHDK, CDR2 SYGVNS. The J segment lost 4 bases and the V segment lost 5 bases, leaving 7 bases of the junction unmatched. The CDR3 has 14 amino acids. The CDR3 coding sequence is TGTGCCAGCAGTCCCCCCGGGACAGCCTATGGCTACACCTTC. Translation gives CASSPPGTAYGYTF.

This clone appeared once. V gene TRBV19 combines with J gene TRBJ1-3; TRBD1 might be the D (6 bases). This CDR3 contains 18 residues. V gave up 6 bases and J gave up 0 bases, with 21 bases separating them. The germline V gene has CDR1 LNHDA and CDR2 SQIVND (reference sequence). The CDR3: CASRRSGGSSSSGNTIYF. CDR3 DNA: TGTGCCAGTAGACGTTCGGGGGGCAGTTCCTCCTCTGGAAACACCATATATTTT.